The 9 T cell receptor beta chains presented below share a single source sample, sequenced in a study of CD8+ T cells in alopecia areata. The sample's treatment: oral pan-JAK inhibitor, 5-10 mg twice daily. RNA was isolated and reverse transcribed to cDNA, the sequencing template. Sequencing was performed with immunoSEQ multiplex PCR; in TCRdb, only in-frame clones are kept and a portion is missing. The table records about 190,000 clones, 50% to 75% of them present only once. The sequencing here drew on CD4+ T cells sorted from blood, taken at week 4, from a patient treated with tofacitinib. The source of these receptors is a human donor with alopecia areata.

V and J are TRBV29-1 and TRBJ1-5; no clear D. Germline loops: CDR1 SQVTM, CDR2 ANQGSEA. The CDR3 has 13 amino acids. The V end lost 3 bases, the J end lost 0 bases, and 6 bases lay between the germline ends. CDR3 coding DNA: TGCAGCGTTGATCTTGATAGCAATCAGCCCCAGCATTTT. Translating it yields CSVDLDSNQPQHF.

The chain links TRBV29-1 to TRBJ2-5, with TRBD2 identical over 10 bases. J gave up 7 bases and V 1 base, and 12 bases lay outside the gene matches. Germline V gene lookup returns CDR1 SQVTM and CDR2 ANQGSEA. The CDR3 covers 16 residues. In DNA, the CDR3 is TGCAGCGTTGAAGGGGAGCGGGGGGGCCCCAGGTGGACCCAGTACTTC. It encodes CSVEGERGGPRWTQYF.

This clone was seen a handful of times. The chain carries TRBV6-5 and TRBJ2-1; 9 bases match TRBD2. The germline gives CDR1 MNHEY, CDR2 SVGAGI. This CDR3 contains 16 residues. V dropped 2 bases and J dropped 7; count of bases not matched to a gene: 9. This CDR3 reads CASSYLAGGPRNEQFF. DNA for the CDR3: TGTGCCAGCAGTTACCTCGCGGGGGGGCCGAGGAATGAGCAGTTCTTC.

The rearrangement uses TRBV6-1 and TRBJ2-4; TRBD1 matches at 8 bases. Germline V gene lookup returns CDR1 MNHNS and CDR2 SASEGT. This CDR3 is 17 amino acids long. The V gene end was trimmed by 0 bases and the J gene end by 12 bases; junction bases not matched to a gene: 16. The CDR3 nucleotides read TGTGCCAGCAGTGAAGCGATGGCGGCAGGGGGCCATGAACCTCAGTACTTC. Translated, it gives CASSEAMAAGGHEPQYF.

This clone appeared a few times. The chain is built from TRBV5-6 and TRBJ1-2; D is perhaps TRBD1 (5 bases). In germline, CDR1 is SGHDT, CDR2 YYEEEE. The CDR3 consists of 14 residues. V lost 4 bases and J lost 2, with 12 bases in between. The CDR3 reads CASSPLGGNYGYTF. The CDR3 region has the DNA TGTGCCAGCAGCCCTCTGGGGGGGAACTATGGCTACACCTTC.

In DNA form, the CDR3 reads TGCGCCACCAGACCTCGGGGGGGAGGCACTGAAGCTTTCTTT. Amino acids: CATRPRGGGTEAFF. This rearrangement joins TRBV5-1 to TRBJ1-1; the D gene is possibly TRBD1 (5 bases). Trimming stripped 9 bases from V and 4 bases from J, with 19 bases between. The germline V gene has CDR1 SGHRS and CDR2 YFSETQ. The length of the CDR3 is 14 residues.

V and J are TRBV23-1 and TRBJ1-4; D is possibly TRBD1 (5 bases). TRBV23-1 counts as an open reading frame of uncertain function. The V end was cut by 0 bases, the J end by 6 bases, with 11 bases between. This CDR3 comprises 15 residues. The CDR3 coding sequence is TGCGCCAGCAGTCAATCGAACGGGGGAGATGAAAAACTGTTTTTT. Protein sequence: CASSQSNGGDEKLFF.

DNA for the CDR3: TGTGCCACCAGCAGGGAAGGGGCAACTAATGAAAAACTGTTTTTT. It yields the protein CATSREGATNEKLFF. The genes are TRBV15 and TRBJ1-4; a possible D gene is TRBD1 (5 bases). The V end was cut by 3 bases, the J end by 0 bases, with 8 bases between. This CDR3 spans 15 amino acids. Germline V gene sequence: CDR1 LNHNV, CDR2 YYDKDF (reference sequence).

The V gene is TRBV5-4, the J gene TRBJ1-1, with D possibly TRBD1 on 6 matching bases. Germline V gene sequence: CDR1 SGHNT, CDR2 YYREEE (reference sequence). V lost 3 bases to trimming and J lost 3 bases, with 15 bases between them. The CDR3 has 15 amino acids. The CDR3 sequence: CASSWGQGMDTEAFF. The CDR3 bases are TGTGCCAGCAGCTGGGGGCAGGGAATGGACACTGAAGCTTTCTTT. Filled out from reference TRBV5-4 and TRBJ1-1, the complete variable domain reads ETGVTQSPTHLIKTRGQQVTLRCSSQSGHNTVSWYQQALGQGPQFIFQYYREEENGRGNFPPRFSGLQFPNYSSELNVNALELDDSALYLCASSWGQGMDTEAFFGQGTRLTVV.